A selection of T cell receptor beta chains follows, all from one sample in a study of blood T cell repertoires in COVID-19. Some clones are missing from TCRdb's copy, which holds only in-frame ones; the method was immunoSEQ multiplex PCR. The sample includes just over 300,000 clones, about nine tenths seen only once; the top ten take 8.9%. The material sequenced was PBMCs or T cells enriched from blood (not recorded which). The receptor source for this set is a woman aged 18-35 years who had recovered from COVID-19. The CDR3 runs from the conserved cysteine through the conserved F or W. D genes are given only for firm matches. Clone size appears in some rows only: once, few, many, or a class for an expanded clone.

TRBV7-2	TRBJ1-4	15	NA	NA	CASSLGGGALEKLFF	TGTGCCAGCAGCTTAGGTGGGGGCGCGTTAGAAAAACTGTTTTTT
TRBV4-1	TRBJ1-2	14	NA	NA	CASSQDRALYGYTF	TGCGCCAGCAGCCAAGATCGAGCACTCTATGGCTACACCTTC
TRBV9	TRBJ2-7	16	TRBD1	NA	CASSVGEDRGPLEQYF	TGTGCCAGCAGCGTAGGTGAGGACAGGGGTCCGTTAGAGCAGTACTTC
TRBV19	TRBJ1-1	14	NA	few	CASSIRGMYTEAFF	TGTGCCAGTAGTATCCGGGGAATGTACACTGAAGCTTTCTTT
TRBV2	TRBJ2-7	17	TRBD1	NA	CASSDFRNRDRGYEQYF	TGTGCCAGCAGTGATTTCAGGAATCGGGACAGGGGATACGAGCAGTACTTC
TRBV2	TRBJ2-5	13	NA	NA	CASRITRSETQYF	TGTGCCAGCAGGATAACTAGATCAGAGACCCAGTACTTC
TRBV27	TRBJ1-1	14	NA	NA	CASNVGGMNTEAFF	TGTGCCAGCAATGTAGGGGGTATGAACACTGAAGCTTTCTTT
TRBV6-6	TRBJ2-2	14	NA	NA	CASMRQAYTGELFF	TGTGCCAGCATGAGACAGGCTTACACCGGGGAGCTGTTTTTT
TRBV5-6	TRBJ1-2	14	NA	NA	CASSLNDFIYGYTF	TGTGCCAGCAGCTTGAACGACTTCATCTATGGCTACACCTTC
TRBV3-1/TRBV3-2	TRBJ1-4	13	NA	NA	CASSQAGREKLFF	TGTGCCAGCAGCCAAGCAGGGCGGGAAAAACTGTTTTTT
TRBV28	TRBJ1-2	12	NA	NA	CASSPPNYGYTF	TGTGCCAGCAGTCCCCCAAACTATGGCTACACCTTC
TRBV14	TRBJ1-2	13	NA	many	CASSQTEREPAVF	TGTGCCAGCAGCCAAACCGAGCGGGAACCCGCCGTCTTC
TRBV6-2/TRBV6-3	TRBJ2-7	15	TRBD1	NA	CASSYNRDRAYEQYF	TGTGCCAGCAGTTACAACCGGGACAGGGCCTACGAGCAGTACTTC
TRBV10-3	TRBJ1-2	17	TRBD1	NA	CAISEHWTGVGNYGYTF	TGTGCCATCAGTGAACACTGGACAGGGGTTGGTAACTATGGCTACACCTTC
TRBV15	TRBJ2-1	15	NA	once	CATSRGGYNYNEQFF	TGTGCCACCAGCAGAGGGGGCTACAACTACAATGAGCAGTTCTTC
TRBV7-2	TRBJ2-1	16	TRBD2	NA	CASSWTAGDLGNEQFF	TGTGCCAGCAGCTGGACAGCGGGAGACCTCGGGAATGAGCAGTTCTTC